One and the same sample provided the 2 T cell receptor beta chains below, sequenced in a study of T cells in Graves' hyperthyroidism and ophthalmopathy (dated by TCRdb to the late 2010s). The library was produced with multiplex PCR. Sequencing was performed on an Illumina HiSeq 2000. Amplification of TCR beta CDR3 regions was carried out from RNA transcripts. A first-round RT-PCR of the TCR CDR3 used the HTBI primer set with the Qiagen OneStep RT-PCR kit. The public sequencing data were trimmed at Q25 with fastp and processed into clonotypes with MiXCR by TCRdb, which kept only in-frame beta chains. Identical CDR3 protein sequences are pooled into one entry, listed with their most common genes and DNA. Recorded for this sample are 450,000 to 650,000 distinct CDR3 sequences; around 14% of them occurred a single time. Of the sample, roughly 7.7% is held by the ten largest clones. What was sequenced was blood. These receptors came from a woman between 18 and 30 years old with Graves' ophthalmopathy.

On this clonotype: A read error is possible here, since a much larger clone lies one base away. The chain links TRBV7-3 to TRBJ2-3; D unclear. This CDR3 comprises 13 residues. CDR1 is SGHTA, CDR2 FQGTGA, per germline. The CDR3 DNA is TGTGCCAGCAGCTTCAGCACCACAGATACGCGGTATTTT. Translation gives CASSFSTTDTRYF.

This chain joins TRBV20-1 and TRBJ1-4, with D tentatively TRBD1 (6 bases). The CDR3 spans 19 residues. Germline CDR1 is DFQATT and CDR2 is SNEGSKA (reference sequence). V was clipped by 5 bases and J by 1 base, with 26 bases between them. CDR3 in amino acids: CSALEGRGRRGETNEKLFF. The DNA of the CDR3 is TGCAGTGCTCTTGAGGGCAGGGGCCGCCGAGGGGAAACTAATGAAAAACTGTTTTTT.